This T cell receptor (beta chain) was sequenced during a study of PD-1 blockade in classical Hodgkin lymphoma. CDR3 size: 16 residues. CDR1 is SGHTA and CDR2 is FQGNSA in the germline V gene. The V segment lost 5 bases and the J segment 5 bases; nucleotides outside the gene matches: 13. Sequenced by immunoSEQ multiplex PCR; TCRdb stores in-frame clones only, minus some. The sample has tens of thousands of clones, around 87% seen once. Time point defined: cycle 4 day 1 (C4D1), after five to seven weeks of nivolumab. Each and every patient relapsed after autologous stem cell transplantation, and patients got differing brentuximab vedotin exposure.

The specimen comprised peripheral blood mononuclear cells (PBMCs), sampled before the fourth cycle of nivolumab. The TCR was taken from a human donor with classical Hodgkin lymphoma. This sequence joins TRBV7-2 and TRBJ2-3; 7 positions match TRBD2. The CDR3 DNA follows: TGTGCCAGCAGCCCCTCTAGGGGCGGGAGTGGAGATACGCAGTATTTT. The encoded protein is CASSPSRGGSGDTQYF.